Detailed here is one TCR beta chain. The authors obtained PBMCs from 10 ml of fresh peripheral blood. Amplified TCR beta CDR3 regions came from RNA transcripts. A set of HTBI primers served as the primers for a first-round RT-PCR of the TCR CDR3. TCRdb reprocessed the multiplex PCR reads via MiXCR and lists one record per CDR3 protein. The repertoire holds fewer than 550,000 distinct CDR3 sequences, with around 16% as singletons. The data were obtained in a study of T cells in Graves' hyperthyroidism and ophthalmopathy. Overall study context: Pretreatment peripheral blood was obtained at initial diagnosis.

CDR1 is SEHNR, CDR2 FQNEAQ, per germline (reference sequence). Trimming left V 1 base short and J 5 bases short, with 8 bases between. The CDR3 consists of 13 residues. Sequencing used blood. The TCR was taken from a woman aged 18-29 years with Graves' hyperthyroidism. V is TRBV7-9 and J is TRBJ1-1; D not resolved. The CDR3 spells CASSLETLTEAFF. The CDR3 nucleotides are TGTGCCAGCAGCTTAGAAACTCTTACTGAAGCTTTCTTT.